This record concerns one T cell receptor (beta chain) sequence. Antigen specificity is unknown. The data derive from a study of T cell responses to AZD1222 COVID-19 vaccine. The CDR3 sequence is 16 residues long. Germline V CDR1 and CDR2: SGHVS, FQNEAQ. V was pared by 1 base and J by 6 bases, with 15 bases between. Findings and caveats of the study: Repertoire collection took place solely once the T cell response had peaked. Most donors were white British, females outnumbered males, and clonal diversity was possibly underestimated.

Produced via immunoSEQ multiplex PCR; TCRdb's table is partial and in-frame only. The sample shows more than 95,000 clones, 80% to 90% of them seen only once. The chain links TRBV7-8 to TRBJ2-2; D possibly matches TRBD1 or TRBD2 (5 bases each). The sequenced sample was peripheral blood, obtained 28 days after the second AZD1222 dose. This sequence was found in an adult who received the AZD1222 COVID-19 vaccine. CDR3 region: CASSLVLAVGAGELFF. The CDR3 DNA is TGTGCCAGCAGCTTAGTCCTAGCTGTGGGGGCCGGGGAGCTGTTTTTT. Full variable domain (remainder filled in from reference TRBV7-8 and TRBJ2-2): GAGVSQSPRYKVAKRGQDVALRCDPISGHVSLFWYQQALGQGPEFLTYFQNEAQLDKSGLPSDRFFAERPEGSVSTLKIQRTQQEDSAVYLCASSLVLAVGAGELFFGEGSRLTVL.